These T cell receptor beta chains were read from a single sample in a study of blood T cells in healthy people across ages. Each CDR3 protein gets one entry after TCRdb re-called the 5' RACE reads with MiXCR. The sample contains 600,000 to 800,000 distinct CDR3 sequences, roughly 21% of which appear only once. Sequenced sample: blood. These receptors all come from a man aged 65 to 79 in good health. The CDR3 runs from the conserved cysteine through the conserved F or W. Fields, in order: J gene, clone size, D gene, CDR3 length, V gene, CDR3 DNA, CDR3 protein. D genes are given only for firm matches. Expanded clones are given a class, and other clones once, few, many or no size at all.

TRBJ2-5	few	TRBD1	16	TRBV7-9	TGTGCCAGCAGCTTAGCTGACAGGGGGCTTCAAGAGACCCAGTACTTC	CASSLADRGLQETQYF
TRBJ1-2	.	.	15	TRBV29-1	TGCAGCGTTGAACAACCGGGAACCTCCTACTATGGCTACACCTTC	CSVEQPGTSYYGYTF
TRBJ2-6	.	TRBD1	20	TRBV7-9	TGTGCCAGCAGCTCGACCCACGGGGACAGAAAAAGCTCTGGGGCCAGCGTCCTGACTTTC	CASSSTHGDRKSSGASVLTF
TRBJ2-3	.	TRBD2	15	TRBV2	TGTGCCAGCAGTAAACTAGCGGGAGGGGCAGATACGCAGTATTTT	CASSKLAGGADTQYF
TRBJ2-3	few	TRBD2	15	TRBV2	TGTGCCAGCAGTGAAAACGGCGGGAGCGGAGATACGCAGTATTTT	CASSENGGSGDTQYF
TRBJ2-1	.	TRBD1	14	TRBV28	TGTGCCAGCAAGCCGGGACAGGGGTCAGATGAGCAGTTCTTC	CASKPGQGSDEQFF
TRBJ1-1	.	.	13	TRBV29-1	TGCAGCCCATTGGGCCTCCTGAACACTGAAGCTTTCTTT	CSPLGLLNTEAFF
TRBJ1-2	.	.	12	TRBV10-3	TGTGCCATCAGTGCGTCAGGGGATGGCTACACCTTC	CAISASGDGYTF
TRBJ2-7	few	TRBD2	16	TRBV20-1	TGCAGTGCTAGAGATCGGCGGCTAGCGGGAGTTTACGAGCAGTACTTC	CSARDRRLAGVYEQYF
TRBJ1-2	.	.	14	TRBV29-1	TGCAGCGCTGGGCCCGCAGGGACCGATCATGGCTACACCTTC	CSAGPAGTDHGYTF
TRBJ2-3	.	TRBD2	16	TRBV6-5	TGTGCCAGCAGTTGGGGACTAGCGCGAAACACAGATACGCAGTATTTT	CASSWGLARNTDTQYF
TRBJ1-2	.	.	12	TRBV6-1	TGTGCCAGCAGGGAGTCCCGGGACGGCTACACCTTC	CASRESRDGYTF
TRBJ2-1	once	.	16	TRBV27	TGTGCCAGCAGTCACAATTTAGCGCTAGTGAACAATGAGCAGTTCTTC	CASSHNLALVNNEQFF
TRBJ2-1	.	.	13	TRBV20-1	TGCAGTGCTAGTGGAACGTCCTACAGTGAGCAGTTCTTC	CSASGTSYSEQFF
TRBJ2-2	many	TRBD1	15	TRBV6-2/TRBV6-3	TGTGCCAGCAGTCGGGACAGGGTGAACACCGGGGAGCTGTTTTTT	CASSRDRVNTGELFF
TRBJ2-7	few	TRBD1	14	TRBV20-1	TGCAGTGCTAGGGGGGGACAGGGGCGCTACGAGCAGTACTTC	CSARGGQGRYEQYF
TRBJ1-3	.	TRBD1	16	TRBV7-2	TGTGCCAGCAGCTTAGCGCACAGGGGGCTAGGAAACACCATATATTTT	CASSLAHRGLGNTIYF
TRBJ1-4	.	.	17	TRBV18	TGTGCCAGCTCACCCCTTGGCCTCTTACCCCGAAATGAAAAACTGTTTTTT	CASSPLGLLPRNEKLFF
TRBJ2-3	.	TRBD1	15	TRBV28	TGTGCCAGCCTAGGACAGGGGCCGAGCACAGATACACAGTATTTT	CASLGQGPSTDTQYF
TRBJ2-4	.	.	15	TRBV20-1	TGCAGTGCGGACCCGGGACACCTAGCCAAAAACATTCAGTACTTC	CSADPGHLAKNIQYF
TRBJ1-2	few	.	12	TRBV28	TGTGCCAGCAGTCCGACCGGCTATGGCTACACCTTC	CASSPTGYGYTF
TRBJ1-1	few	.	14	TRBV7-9	TGTGCCAGCAGCTCACAGCTCCCGGGCACTGAAGCTTTCTTT	CASSSQLPGTEAFF
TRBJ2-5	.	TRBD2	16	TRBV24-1	TGTGCCACCAGTGAGGGGACTAGCGGGTACCAAGAGACCCAGTACTTC	CATSEGTSGYQETQYF
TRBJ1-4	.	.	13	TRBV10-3	TGTGCCATCAGGGACAGCCTAGGGGAGAACCTGTTTTTT	CAIRDSLGENLFF
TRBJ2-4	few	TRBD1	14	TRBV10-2	TGCGCCAGCAGTGAGTCGGACAGGGAGGACATTCAGTACTTC	CASSESDREDIQYF
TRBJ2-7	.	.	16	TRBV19	TGTGCCAGTAGTATAAGTAATAGGGGCATCGACTACGAGCAGTACTTC	CASSISNRGIDYEQYF
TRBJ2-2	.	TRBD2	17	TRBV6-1	TGTGCCAGCAGGCCGGGGACTAGCGGGAGGAACGCCGGGGAGCTGTTTTTT	CASRPGTSGRNAGELFF
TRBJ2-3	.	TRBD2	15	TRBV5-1	TGCACCAGCAGCTCGTGGACTAGCGGCCCGGATACGCAGTATTTT	CTSSSWTSGPDTQYF
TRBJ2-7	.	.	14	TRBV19	TGTGCCAGTAGTCCCAGAGACAGGCCCAACGAGCAGTACTTC	CASSPRDRPNEQYF
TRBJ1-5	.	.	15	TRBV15	TGTGCCACCCAAAGCCCCGGGCTCCACAATCAGCCCCAGCATTTT	CATQSPGLHNQPQHF
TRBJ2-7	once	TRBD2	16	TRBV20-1	TGCAGTGCTACCGGACTAGCGGGAGCAGTCTCCTACGAGCAGTACTTC	CSATGLAGAVSYEQYF
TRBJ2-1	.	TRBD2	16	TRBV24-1	TGTGCCACCAGTGATGGTTCTAGCGGGAGGATGAATGAGCAGTTCTTC	CATSDGSSGRMNEQFF
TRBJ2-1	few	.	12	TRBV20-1	TGCAGTGCTAGTCGGAGAACAAATGAGCAGTTCTTC	CSASRRTNEQFF
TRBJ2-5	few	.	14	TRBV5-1	TGCGCCAGCAGCTTGGTTCCAGGGCAAGGGACCCAGTACTTC	CASSLVPGQGTQYF
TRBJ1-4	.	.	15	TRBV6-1	TGTGCCAGCAGTGTTCGGCGGGCAACTAATGAAAAACTGTTTTTT	CASSVRRATNEKLFF
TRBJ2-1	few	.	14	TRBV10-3	TGTGCCATCAGAATGAACTCAGGGGCCAATGAGCAGTTCTTC	CAIRMNSGANEQFF
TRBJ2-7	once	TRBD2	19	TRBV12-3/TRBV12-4	TGTGCCAGCAGTTTAGGTAACAGGAGGGAACTAGCGGTTCCCTACGAGCAGTACTTC	CASSLGNRRELAVPYEQYF
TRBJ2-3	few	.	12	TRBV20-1	TGCAGTGCTAGAAGTGAATTGGATACGCAGTATTTT	CSARSELDTQYF
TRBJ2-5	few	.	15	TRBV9	TGTGCCAGCAGCGTATCTGAGGGAATTGGAGTGACCCAGTACTTC	CASSVSEGIGVTQYF
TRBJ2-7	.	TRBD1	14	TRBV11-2	TGTGCCAGCAGCCCCCCGGACAGGGATGGTGAGCAGTACTTC	CASSPPDRDGEQYF
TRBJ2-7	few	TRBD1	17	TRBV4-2	TGTGCCAGCAGCCTACATTTATCGACAGGGGCCAACCCGGAGCAGTACTTC	CASSLHLSTGANPEQYF
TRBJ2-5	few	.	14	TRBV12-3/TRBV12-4	TGTGCCAGCAGTTTCCGACGGGACCATGAGACCCAGTACTTC	CASSFRRDHETQYF
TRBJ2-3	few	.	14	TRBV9	TGTGCCAGCAGCCACCGGACACCCCCAGATGCGCAGTATTTT	CASSHRTPPDAQYF
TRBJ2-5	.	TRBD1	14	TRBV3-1	TGTGCCAGCAGCTACTCAGACAGGGTGGAGACCCAGTACTTC	CASSYSDRVETQYF
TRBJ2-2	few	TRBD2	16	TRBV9	TGTGCCAGCAGCCTTACTAGCGGGCTGAACACCGGGGAGCTGTTTTTT	CASSLTSGLNTGELFF
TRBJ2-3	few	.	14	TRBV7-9	TGTGCCAGCGAGGGAGACGTATCGACAGGTACGCAGTATTTT	CASEGDVSTGTQYF